This T cell receptor (beta chain) was retrieved from a study of T cell repertoires in cytomegalovirus infection. This clonotype was found many times. Its antigen is undetermined. General study findings and limits: It was HLA-C-restricted CMV-specific TCR beta clonotypes that dominated the response ex vivo.

TCRdb itself ran the reads through MiXCR, one entry per CDR3 protein. The profile shows around 240,000 distinct CDR3 sequences, over 20% of them singletons. This CDR3 spans 18 amino acids. Trimming cost V 1 base and J 0 bases, with 13 bases left between them. Germline V gene sequence: CDR1 SGHVS, CDR2 FQNEAQ. The chain links TRBV7-8 to TRBJ2-6; perhaps TRBD2 as D (5 bases). The receptor was derived from a human donor in good health (CMV status not recorded). Some clones in this sample may be carry-over from other donors' samples. The sequenced sample was CD8+ T cells from PBMCs. CDR3: CASSLVVGRGSGANVLTF. In nucleotides, the CDR3 is TGTGCCAGCAGCTTAGTCGTGGGCCGGGGCTCTGGGGCCAACGTCCTGACTTTC. The full variable domain, its missing parts supplied by reference TRBV7-8 and TRBJ2-6, is GAGVSQSPRYKVAKRGQDVALRCDPISGHVSLFWYQQALGQGPEFLTYFQNEAQLDKSGLPSDRFFAERPEGSVSTLKIQRTQQEDSAVYLCASSLVVGRGSGANVLTFGAGSRLTVL.